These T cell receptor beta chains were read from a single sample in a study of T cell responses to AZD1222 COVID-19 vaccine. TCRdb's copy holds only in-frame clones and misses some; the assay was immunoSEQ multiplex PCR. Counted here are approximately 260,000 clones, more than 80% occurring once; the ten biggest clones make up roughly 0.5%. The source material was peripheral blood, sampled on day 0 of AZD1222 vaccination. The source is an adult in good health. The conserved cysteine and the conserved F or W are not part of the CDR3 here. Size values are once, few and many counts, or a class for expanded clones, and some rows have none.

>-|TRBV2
ASSGWGEQY
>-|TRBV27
ASGLTTGGNQPQH
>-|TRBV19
ASVGRNEETQY
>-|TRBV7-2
AISPRGNNEQF
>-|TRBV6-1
ASSELAGDIAGELF
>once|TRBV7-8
ASSLMVGTYEQY
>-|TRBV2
ASSGVGNEKLF
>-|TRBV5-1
ASRLTGGSSYEQY
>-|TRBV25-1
ASSAIDRDYGYT
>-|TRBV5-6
ASSLGQNTGELF
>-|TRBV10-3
AISERDGAKAF
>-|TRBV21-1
ASSGQEMNTEAF
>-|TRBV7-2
ASSLESLPGEQY
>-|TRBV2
ASSEDRGFGGELF
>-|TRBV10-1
ASRKTVLDGNQPQH
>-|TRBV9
ASSVGGRGGELF
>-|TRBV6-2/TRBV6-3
ASSYSSVERPDTQY
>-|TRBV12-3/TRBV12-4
ASSLDNYGYT
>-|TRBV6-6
ASSKGSEAGYT
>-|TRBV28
ASSLPRGYNEQF
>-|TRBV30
AQGRGETEAF
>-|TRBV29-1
SVLSGRNTGELF
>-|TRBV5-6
ASSRGTLEAF
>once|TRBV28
ASSLSPASGVDEQF
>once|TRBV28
ASSLLRDNNEQF
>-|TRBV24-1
ATSDWRDQQY
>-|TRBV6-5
ASRGQGTGELF
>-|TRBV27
ASSYDLNLNYEQY
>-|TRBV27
ASSSGLLREQY
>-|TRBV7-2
ASSLASGTTNYGYT
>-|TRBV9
ASSSDPTGNTEAF
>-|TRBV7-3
ASSLMAAVGDTQY
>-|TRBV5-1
ASSLAQGGEQY
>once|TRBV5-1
ASSLEAASYGYT
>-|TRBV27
ASTSLRGNNSPLH
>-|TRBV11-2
ASSFVGLDGYT
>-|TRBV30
AWSPGQGGYEQY
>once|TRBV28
ASSPPRGTGNTIY
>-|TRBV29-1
SVDAGVGKEGQY
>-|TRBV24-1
ATSDLGRADTQY
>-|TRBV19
ASRDTSYNSPLH
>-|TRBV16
ASSQYLQPQH
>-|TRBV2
ASGEIEGQF
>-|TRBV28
ASSPLAGELF
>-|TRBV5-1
ASSLTTGSGANVLT
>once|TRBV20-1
SAINYGYT
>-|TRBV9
ASSALGEEEAF
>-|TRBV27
ASRAPTQGGYGYT
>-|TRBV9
ASSTRTGYTGELF
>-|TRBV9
ASSVDPEGNQPQH
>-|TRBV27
ASSLSPNTEAF
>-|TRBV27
ASSLGQSYEQY
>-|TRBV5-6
ASSLGTRAF
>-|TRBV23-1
ASSQNPREPGIQPQH
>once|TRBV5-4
ASSLGGQRSTDTQY
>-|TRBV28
ASVPGTGVSPLH
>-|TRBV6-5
ASRRQTSAYEQY